This T cell receptor beta chain was identified during a study of T cells in Graves' hyperthyroidism and ophthalmopathy. Researchers amplified the TCR beta CDR3 regions from RNA transcripts. In the first-round RT-PCR of the TCR CDR3, the HTBI primer set was used. MiXCR was run by TCRdb on the multiplex PCR reads, yielding one entry per CDR3 protein. The data show roughly 570,000 distinct CDR3 sequences, 35% to 55% seen once. Findings and caveats of the study: For ophthalmopathy, model prediction preceded onset by a median roughly 6.5 months.

Graves' hyperthyroidism was deemed stable given no ophthalmopathy progression within 18 months. Uncontrolled infection, other autoimmune disease, pregnancy or lactation disqualified patients from enrolment. This CDR3 is 16 amino acids long. Looked up from germline, CDR1 is DFQATT and CDR2 is SNEGSKA (reference sequence). V lost 0 bases and J lost 2, with 14 bases in between. In its sample, this clonotype was seen a few times. The antigen remains undetermined. The sequence derives from a woman younger than 35 with Graves' hyperthyroidism. The sequenced sample consisted of peripheral blood or thyroid tissue (not recorded which). The chain employs TRBV20-1 and TRBJ1-5; a possible D gene is TRBD1 (6 bases). The CDR3 sequence is CSARDKRGVGNQPQHF. The DNA for the CDR3 is TGCAGTGCTAGAGATAAGAGGGGGGTGGGCAATCAGCCCCAGCATTTT.